A selection of T cell receptor beta chains follows, all from one sample in a study of vaccination and CD4 T cells after COVID-19. One entry per CDR3 protein, called by TCRdb with MiXCR from the PCR reads. Of about 20,000 distinct CDR3 sequences listed, roughly 56% were seen once; the top ten hold 8.5% to 9.5%. Which antigens these TCRs recognize remains unknown. Sequencing input: CD4+ T cells from blood, cultured in vitro. These receptor sequences come from a human donor who had recovered from COVID-19. CDR3s include the opening cysteine and the closing phenylalanine or tryptophan.

V gene: TRBV7-2; CDR3 length: 13; CDR3 protein: CASTPGGGETQYF
V gene: TRBV11-3; CDR3 length: 15; CDR3 protein: CASSLAGQGRNEQFF
V gene: TRBV11-3; CDR3 length: 15; CDR3 protein: CASSVLAGPYNEQFF
V gene: TRBV30; CDR3 length: 13; CDR3 protein: CAWSVQGEQPQHF
V gene: TRBV5-6; CDR3 length: 15; CDR3 protein: CASSLDPAPPDTQYF
V gene: TRBV24-1; CDR3 length: 16; CDR3 protein: CATSDPTSGRAYEQYF
V gene: TRBV20-1; CDR3 length: 11; CDR3 protein: CSARALDEQFF
V gene: TRBV6-1; CDR3 length: 17; CDR3 protein: CASTSPKIGAGGYEQYF
V gene: TRBV2; CDR3 length: 14; CDR3 protein: CASSDAAGVNGYTF
V gene: TRBV6-1; CDR3 length: 17; CDR3 protein: CASSARYRTGELGGYTF
V gene: TRBV5-4; CDR3 length: 15; CDR3 protein: CASSFPAGDPNEQFF
V gene: TRBV20-1; CDR3 length: 15; CDR3 protein: CSARDRARPNEKLFF
V gene: TRBV24-1; CDR3 length: 13; CDR3 protein: CATSDESGNGYTF
V gene: TRBV20-1; CDR3 length: 14; CDR3 protein: CSASDRTRNSPLHF
V gene: TRBV15; CDR3 length: 14; CDR3 protein: CATSRGTGTKEQYF
V gene: TRBV4-1; CDR3 length: 15; CDR3 protein: CASSQRGGTSYEQYF
V gene: TRBV7-2; CDR3 length: 12; CDR3 protein: CASSGGGTEAFF
V gene: TRBV12-3/TRBV12-4; CDR3 length: 17; CDR3 protein: CASSQGGSAAWNYGYTF
V gene: TRBV7-3; CDR3 length: 14; CDR3 protein: CASSSQGDTGELFF
V gene: TRBV7-9; CDR3 length: 15; CDR3 protein: CASRPGVARSNEQFF
V gene: TRBV12-3/TRBV12-4; CDR3 length: 15; CDR3 protein: CASSRGGVSLYEQYF
V gene: TRBV11-3; CDR3 length: 15; CDR3 protein: CASSPPGTSGETQYF